The entry that follows covers one TCR beta chain sequence. Its antigen remains undetermined. No clone much larger than this one lies a single base away; base qualities are absent. The TCR beta CDR3 regions were amplified from the RNA transcripts. The TCR CDR3 was subjected to a first round of RT-PCR using the HTBI primer set and the Qiagen OneStep RT-PCR kit. Libraries were constructed in a second round of multiplex PCR, after which size selection and purification were carried out. The libraries were sequenced on an Illumina HiSeq2000 using paired-end 100 bp reads. The authors' pipeline ran thus. SOAPnuke was used to process the raw data, throwing out any read that contained adapters or uncalled bases, had a mean Phred below 15, or lacked an exact constant-primer or identifier match. COPE v1.2.5 was used to merge high-quality paired reads, and clonotypes were defined as unique nucleotide sequences. MiTCR v1.1 was used to align the clonotypes against IMGT TRBV, TRBD and TRBJ reference segments. The analysis included only V-J combinations with a frequency above 0.0001, which together covered around 99% of the repertoires. The TCS score was defined as F50 (clonal expansion) divided by E x V (chaos), with BLOSUM62-based TCRdist calculated between CDR3 peptides within each V-J. Welch's t-statistics and random forest reduced fewer than 550 V-J features to 13, which were used in a naive Bayes classifier (R e1071). Thyroid-blood repertoire similarity was quantified with the Morisita-Horn index. Clones were called with MiXCR by TCRdb after fastp trimmed the public reads at Q25, and only in-frame beta chains were retained. Each entry merges the rows of one CDR3 protein and shows their most common DNA and genes. What appears here as the V and J calls and clone size reflects TCRdb's work, not the paper's. The sample contains about 760,000 distinct CDR3 sequences, about a third of them found a single time. 31% of the sample belongs to the ten largest clones.

Stable Graves' hyperthyroidism was defined as the absence of progression to ophthalmopathy over 18 months of follow-up. Hyperthyroidism patients were newly diagnosed, had a disease duration of under 2 months, and were aged 18 to 65 years. The study excluded patients with uncontrolled infections, other autoimmune diseases, pregnancy or lactation. Diagnoses relied on clinical symptoms, serum thyroxine and TRAb, thyroid ultrasound and orbital computed tomography. Ficoll-Paque density gradient centrifugation was used to isolate PBMCs from approximately 11 ml of fresh peripheral blood. Total RNA was extracted using Trizol reagent, and RNA quality was assessed on an Agilent 2100 Bioanalyzer. This sample was included in a study of T cells in Graves' hyperthyroidism and ophthalmopathy (dated by TCRdb to 2018 to 2020). For context, the study as a whole: Peripheral blood was sampled at the time of initial diagnosis, prior to any treatment. Thyroid tissue and blood T-cell repertoires from about six Graves' hyperthyroidism patients were also compared in the study. The 90 to 100 discovery patients were randomly divided into training and test sets at a 7:3 ratio. A discovery cohort of 95 to 100 patients, approximately 45 with Graves' ophthalmopathy and approximately 57 with stable Graves' hyperthyroidism, was used to find distinguishing TCR V-J signatures. After blood sampling, hyperthyroidism patients were treated with methimazole at a starting dose of 30 mg daily, and ophthalmopathy patients were treated with high-dose intravenous methylprednisolone. Whether ophthalmopathy could be predicted prospectively was tested in an independent validation cohort made up of 18 to 20 hyperthyroidism patients plus 17 patients who later progressed to ophthalmopathy. The paper describes TCR Vbeta CDR3 sequencing of 120 to 150 peripheral blood samples, made up of 43 ophthalmopathy patients, around 78 hyperthyroidism patients and roughly 17 progressor patients. Overall results and qualifications from the work: In cross-validation, a model built on a 13 V-J signature told ophthalmopathy apart from stable hyperthyroidism with under 90% sensitivity and 81% to 82% specificity, and in testing the same model reached 80%/75%. Sample size was not statistically predetermined, and blinding of investigators to group allocation was not performed. Blood samples also contained most of the expanded thyroid clonotypes (frequency above 0.001), which suggests that blood repertoires may reflect thyroid immune responses. In validation, the model predicted progression to ophthalmopathy with roughly 70% sensitivity and 72.22% specificity, a median of 6.5 months before onset.

This receptor was obtained from a woman between 40 and 55 years old with Graves' hyperthyroidism. Sequenced input: blood.

The nucleotides are TGTGCCAGCAGCGGGGTCGGGACTAGTTATTCCGAGCAGTACTTC. The resulting protein is CASSGVGTSYSEQYF. The chain is encoded by TRBV9 joined to TRBJ2-7, with 8 middle bases fitting TRBD2. The CDR3 sequence holds 15 residues, the cysteine and phenylalanine included. The kept DNA is CDR3 alone, 45 bases in frame from the first base. V and J are trimmed by 3 bases and 6 bases, and the gene matches miss 11 bases of the junction. As encoded in the germline V gene, CDR1 is SGDLS while CDR2 is YYNGEE.